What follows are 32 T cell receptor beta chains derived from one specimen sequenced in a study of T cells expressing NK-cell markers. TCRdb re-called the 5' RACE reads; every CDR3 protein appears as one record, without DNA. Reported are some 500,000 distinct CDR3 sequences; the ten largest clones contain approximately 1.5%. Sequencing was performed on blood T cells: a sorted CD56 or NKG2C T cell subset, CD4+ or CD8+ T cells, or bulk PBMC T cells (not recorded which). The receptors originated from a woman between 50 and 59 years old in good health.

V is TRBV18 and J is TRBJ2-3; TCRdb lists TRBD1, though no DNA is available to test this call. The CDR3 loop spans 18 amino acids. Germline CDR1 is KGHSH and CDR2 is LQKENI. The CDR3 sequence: CASSPPPGQRRGTDTQYF.

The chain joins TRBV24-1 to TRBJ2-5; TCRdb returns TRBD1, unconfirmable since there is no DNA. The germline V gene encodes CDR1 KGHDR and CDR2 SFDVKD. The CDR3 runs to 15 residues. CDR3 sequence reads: CATSDPQGLGETQYF.

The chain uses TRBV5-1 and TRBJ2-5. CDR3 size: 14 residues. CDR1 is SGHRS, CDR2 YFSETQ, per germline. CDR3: CASSLETSEETQYF.

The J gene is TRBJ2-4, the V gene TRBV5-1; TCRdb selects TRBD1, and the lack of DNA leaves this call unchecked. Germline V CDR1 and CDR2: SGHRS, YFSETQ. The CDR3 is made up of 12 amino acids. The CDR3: CASTGTRNIQYF.

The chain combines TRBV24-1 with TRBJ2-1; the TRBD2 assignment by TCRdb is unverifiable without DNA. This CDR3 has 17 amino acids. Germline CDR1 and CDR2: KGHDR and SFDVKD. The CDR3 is CATSDPSGSGSYNEQFF.

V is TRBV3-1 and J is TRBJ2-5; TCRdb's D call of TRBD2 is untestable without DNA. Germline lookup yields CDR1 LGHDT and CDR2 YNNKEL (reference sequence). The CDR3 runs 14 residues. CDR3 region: CASSPSAGLETQYF.

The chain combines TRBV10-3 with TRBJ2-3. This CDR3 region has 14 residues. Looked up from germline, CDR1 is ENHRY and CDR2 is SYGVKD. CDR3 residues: CAISRLSVGDTQYF.

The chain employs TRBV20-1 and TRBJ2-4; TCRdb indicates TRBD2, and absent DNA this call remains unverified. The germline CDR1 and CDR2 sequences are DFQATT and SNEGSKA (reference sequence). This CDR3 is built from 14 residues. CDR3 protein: CSAEREHGKNIQYF.

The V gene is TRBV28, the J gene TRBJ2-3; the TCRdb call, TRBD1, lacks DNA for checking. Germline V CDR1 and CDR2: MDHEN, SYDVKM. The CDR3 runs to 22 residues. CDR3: CASSFSIPRDRDKSRGTDTQYF.

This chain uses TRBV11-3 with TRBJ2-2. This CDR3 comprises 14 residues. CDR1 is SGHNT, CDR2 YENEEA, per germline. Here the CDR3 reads CASSLSGNTGELFF.

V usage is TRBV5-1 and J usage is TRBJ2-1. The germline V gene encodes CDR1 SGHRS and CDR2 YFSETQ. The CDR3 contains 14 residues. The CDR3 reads CASSLSAVVNEQFF.

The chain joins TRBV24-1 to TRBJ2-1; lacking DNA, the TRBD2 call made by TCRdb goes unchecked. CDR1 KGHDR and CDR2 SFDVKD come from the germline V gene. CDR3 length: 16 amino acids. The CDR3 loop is CATSDFAGSRYNEQFF.

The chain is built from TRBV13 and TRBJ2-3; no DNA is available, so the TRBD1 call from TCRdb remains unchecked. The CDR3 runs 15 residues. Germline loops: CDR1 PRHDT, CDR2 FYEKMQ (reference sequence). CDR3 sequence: CASSPQGGGTDTQYF.

The CDR3 loop reads CAWNSQRGETQYF. The V gene is TRBV30, the J gene TRBJ2-5; TCRdb reports TRBD2, a call that lacks DNA to check it against. Germline V lookup: CDR1 GTSNPN, CDR2 SVGIG (reference sequence). CDR3 length: 13 amino acids.

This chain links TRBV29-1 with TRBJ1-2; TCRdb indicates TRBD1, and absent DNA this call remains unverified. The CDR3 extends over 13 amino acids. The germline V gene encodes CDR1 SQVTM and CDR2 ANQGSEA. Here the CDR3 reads CSVVRQTGYGYTF.

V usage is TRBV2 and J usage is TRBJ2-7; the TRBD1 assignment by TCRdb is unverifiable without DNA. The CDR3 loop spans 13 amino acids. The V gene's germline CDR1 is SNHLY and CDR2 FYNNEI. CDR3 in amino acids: CASSLDTRAEQYF.

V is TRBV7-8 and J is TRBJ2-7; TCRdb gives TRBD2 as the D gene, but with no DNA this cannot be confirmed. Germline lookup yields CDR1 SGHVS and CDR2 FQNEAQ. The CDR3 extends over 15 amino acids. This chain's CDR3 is CASSLGGTSAYEQYF.

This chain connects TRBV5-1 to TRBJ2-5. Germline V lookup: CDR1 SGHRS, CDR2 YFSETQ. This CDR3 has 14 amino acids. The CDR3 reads CASSSEEIQETQYF. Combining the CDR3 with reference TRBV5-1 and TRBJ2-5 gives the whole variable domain KAGVTQTPRYLIKTRGQQVTLSCSPISGHRSVSWYQQTPGQGLQFLFEYFSETQRNKGNFPGRFSGRQFSNSRSEMNVSTLELGDSALYLCASSSEEIQETQYFGPGTRLLVL.

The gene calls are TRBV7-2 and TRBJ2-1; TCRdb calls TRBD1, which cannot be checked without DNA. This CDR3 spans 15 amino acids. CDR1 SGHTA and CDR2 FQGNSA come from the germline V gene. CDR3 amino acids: CASRQDHSSYNEQFF.

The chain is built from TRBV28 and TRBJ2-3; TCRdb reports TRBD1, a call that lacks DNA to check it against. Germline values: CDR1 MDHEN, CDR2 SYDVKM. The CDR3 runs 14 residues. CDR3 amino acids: CASSSIPGSHTQYF.

This chain's CDR3 is CASSLVLAGASSYNEQFF. This chain joins TRBV7-2 and TRBJ2-1; absent DNA, TCRdb's TRBD2 call cannot be checked. The CDR3 has 18 residues. Germline V lookup: CDR1 SGHTA, CDR2 FQGNSA.

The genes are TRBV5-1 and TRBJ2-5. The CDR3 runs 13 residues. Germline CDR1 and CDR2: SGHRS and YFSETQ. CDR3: CASSSEVKETQYF.

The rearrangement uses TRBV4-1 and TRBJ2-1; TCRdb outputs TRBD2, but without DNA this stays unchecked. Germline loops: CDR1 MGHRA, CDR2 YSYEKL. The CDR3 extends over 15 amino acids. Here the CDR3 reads CASSDTGTTGNEQFF.

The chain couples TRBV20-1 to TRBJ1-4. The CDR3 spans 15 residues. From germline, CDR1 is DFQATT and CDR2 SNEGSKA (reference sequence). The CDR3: CSARDPYTSNEKLFF.

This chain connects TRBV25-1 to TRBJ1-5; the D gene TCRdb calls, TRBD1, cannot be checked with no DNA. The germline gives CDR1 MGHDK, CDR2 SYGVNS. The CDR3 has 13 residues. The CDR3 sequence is CATQGQGDQPQHF.

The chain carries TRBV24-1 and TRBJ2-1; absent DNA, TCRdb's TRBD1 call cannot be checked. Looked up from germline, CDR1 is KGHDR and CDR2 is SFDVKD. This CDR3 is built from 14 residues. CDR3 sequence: CATSDSSGFGSQFF.

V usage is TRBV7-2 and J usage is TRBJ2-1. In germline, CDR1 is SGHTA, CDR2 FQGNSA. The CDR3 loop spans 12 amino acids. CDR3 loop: CASKSSYNEQFF.

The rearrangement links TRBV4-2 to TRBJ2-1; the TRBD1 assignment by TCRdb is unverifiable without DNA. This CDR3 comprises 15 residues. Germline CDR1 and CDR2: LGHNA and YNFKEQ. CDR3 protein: CASSQPRGAHNEQFF.

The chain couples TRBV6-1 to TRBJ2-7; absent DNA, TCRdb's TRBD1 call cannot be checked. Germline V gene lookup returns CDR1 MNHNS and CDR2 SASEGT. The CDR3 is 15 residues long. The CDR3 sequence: CASREDRGQSYEQYF.

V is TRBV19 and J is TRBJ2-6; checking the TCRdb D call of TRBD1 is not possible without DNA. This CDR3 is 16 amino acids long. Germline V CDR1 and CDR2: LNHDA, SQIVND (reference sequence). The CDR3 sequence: CASSRTASSGANVLTF.

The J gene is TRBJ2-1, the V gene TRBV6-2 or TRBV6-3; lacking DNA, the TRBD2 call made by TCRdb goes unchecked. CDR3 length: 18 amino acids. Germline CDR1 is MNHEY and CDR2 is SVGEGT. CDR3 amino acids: CASSYSPAGKRSVNEQFF.

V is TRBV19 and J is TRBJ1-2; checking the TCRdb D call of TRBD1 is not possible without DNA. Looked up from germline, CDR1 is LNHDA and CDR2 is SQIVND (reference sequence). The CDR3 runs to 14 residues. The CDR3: CASSTTGNDYGYTF. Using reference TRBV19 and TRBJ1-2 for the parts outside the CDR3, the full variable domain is DGGITQSPKYLFRKEGQNVTLSCEQNLNHDAMYWYRQDPGQGLRLIYYSQIVNDFQKGDIAEGYSVSREKKESFPLTVTSAQKNPTAFYLCASSTTGNDYGYTFGSGTRLTVV.